The 5 T cell receptor beta chains reported below all come from one sample, sequenced in a study of Tregs in tolerant kidney transplant recipients. The data were produced by immunoSEQ multiplex PCR, yet TCRdb's version contains in-frame clones alone and is incomplete. The data show under 300,000 clones, 80% to 85% seen once. Sequenced material: CD4+ T cells from blood. These receptors were collected from a human donor in good health.

V is TRBV18 and J is TRBJ1-3; D is ambiguous. Trimming pared 0 bases from V and 4 bases from J, leaving 13 bases between. Per germline, CDR1 KGHSH and CDR2 LQKENI. The CDR3 is made up of 16 amino acids. The CDR3 loop reads CASSPPQAGAGNTIYF. The CDR3 DNA sequence: TGTGCCAGCTCACCACCTCAGGCTGGTGCCGGAAACACCATATATTTT.

This rearrangement joins TRBV10-1 to TRBJ2-2, with 7 bases aligning to TRBD1. Germline CDR1 is WNHNN and CDR2 is SYGVQD (reference sequence). This CDR3 region has 18 residues. V lost 0 bases to trimming and J lost 0 bases; unmatched junction nucleotides: 7. The CDR3 loop is CASSESMGQLANTGELFF. The CDR3 nucleotides are TGCGCCAGCAGTGAGTCGATGGGACAGCTCGCGAACACCGGGGAGCTGTTTTTT.

The chain has TRBV27 and TRBJ2-2, with 7 bases fitting TRBD1. Per the germline V gene, CDR1 is MNHEY and CDR2 is SMNVEV (reference sequence). CDR3 length: 16 residues. Trimming removed 5 bases from V and 6 bases from J; junction bases left unmatched: 12. CDR3 DNA sequence: TGTGCCAGCAGTCCCAAGACAGGGTTGAGCGCCGGGGAGCTGTTTTTT. Translated, it gives CASSPKTGLSAGELFF.

This rearrangement joins TRBV4-1 to TRBJ1-4; D call uncertain. V was clipped by 0 bases and J by 5 bases, with 13 bases between them. This CDR3 contains 16 residues. The germline gives CDR1 MGHRA, CDR2 YSYEKL. CDR3 sequence: CASSQEVAGRNEKLFF. The CDR3 DNA follows: TGCGCCAGCAGCCAAGAAGTGGCCGGGCGGAATGAAAAACTGTTTTTT.

The J gene is TRBJ1-5, the V gene TRBV5-6; 11 nucleotides align to TRBD1. The V gene end was trimmed by 0 bases and the J gene end by 6 bases; junction bases not matched to a gene: 2. The germline V gene has CDR1 SGHDT and CDR2 YYEEEE. The CDR3 runs 15 residues. The CDR3 spells CASSLGTGGPQPQHF. The CDR3 DNA reads TGTGCCAGCAGCTTGGGGACAGGGGGCCCTCAGCCCCAGCATTTT.